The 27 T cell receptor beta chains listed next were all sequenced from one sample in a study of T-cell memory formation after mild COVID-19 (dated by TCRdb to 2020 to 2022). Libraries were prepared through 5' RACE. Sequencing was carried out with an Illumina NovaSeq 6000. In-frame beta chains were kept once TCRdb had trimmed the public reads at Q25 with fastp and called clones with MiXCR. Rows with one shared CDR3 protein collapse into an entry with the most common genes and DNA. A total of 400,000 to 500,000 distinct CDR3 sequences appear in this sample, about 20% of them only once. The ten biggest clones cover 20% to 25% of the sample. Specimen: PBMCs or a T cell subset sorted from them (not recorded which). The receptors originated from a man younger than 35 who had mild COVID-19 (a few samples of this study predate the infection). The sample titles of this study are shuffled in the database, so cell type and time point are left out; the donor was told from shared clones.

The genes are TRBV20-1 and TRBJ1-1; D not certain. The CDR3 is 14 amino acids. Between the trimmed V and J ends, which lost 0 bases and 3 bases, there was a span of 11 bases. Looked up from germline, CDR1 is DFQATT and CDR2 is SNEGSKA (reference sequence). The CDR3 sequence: CSAREGGVYTEAFF. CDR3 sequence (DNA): TGCAGTGCTAGAGAAGGCGGAGTGTACACTGAAGCTTTCTTT.

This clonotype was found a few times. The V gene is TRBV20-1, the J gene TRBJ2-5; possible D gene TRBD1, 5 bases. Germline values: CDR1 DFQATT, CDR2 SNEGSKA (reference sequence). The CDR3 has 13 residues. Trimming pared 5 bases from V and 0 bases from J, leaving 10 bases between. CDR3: CSALARDQETQYF. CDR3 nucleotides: TGCAGTGCTCTCGCCAGGGACCAAGAGACCCAGTACTTC.

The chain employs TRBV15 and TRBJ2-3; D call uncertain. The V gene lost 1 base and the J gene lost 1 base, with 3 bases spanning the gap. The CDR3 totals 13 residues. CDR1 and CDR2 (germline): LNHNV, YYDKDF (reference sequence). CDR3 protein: CATSRAGTDTQYF. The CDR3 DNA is TGTGCCACCAGCAGAGCAGGCACAGATACGCAGTATTTT. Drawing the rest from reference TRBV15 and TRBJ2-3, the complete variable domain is DAMVIQNPRYQVTQFGKPVTLSCSQTLNHNVMYWYQQKSSQAPKLLFHYYDKDFNNEADTPDNFQSRRPNTSFCFLDIRSPGLGDTAMYLCATSRAGTDTQYFGPGTRLTVL.

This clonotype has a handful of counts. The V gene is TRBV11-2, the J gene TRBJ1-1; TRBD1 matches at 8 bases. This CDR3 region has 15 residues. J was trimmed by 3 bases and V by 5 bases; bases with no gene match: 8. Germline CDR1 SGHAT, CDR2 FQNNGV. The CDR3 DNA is TGTGCCAGCAGCCTAAACAGGGGGACGGACACTGAAGCTTTCTTT. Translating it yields CASSLNRGTDTEAFF.

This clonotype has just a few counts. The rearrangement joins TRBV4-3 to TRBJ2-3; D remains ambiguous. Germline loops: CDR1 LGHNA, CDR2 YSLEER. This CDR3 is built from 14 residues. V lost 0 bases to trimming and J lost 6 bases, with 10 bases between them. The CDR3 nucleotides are TGCGCCAGCAGCCAAGAGGTCCACGCGGATACGCAGTATTTT. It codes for CASSQEVHADTQYF.

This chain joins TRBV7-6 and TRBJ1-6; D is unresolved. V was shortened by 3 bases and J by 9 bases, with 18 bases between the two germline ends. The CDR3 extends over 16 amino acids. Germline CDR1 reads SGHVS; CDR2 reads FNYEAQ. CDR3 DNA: TGTGCCAGCAGCTTTTCCCCAGTGGGTCTAGGTTCACCCCTCCACTTT. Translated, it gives CASSFSPVGLGSPLHF.

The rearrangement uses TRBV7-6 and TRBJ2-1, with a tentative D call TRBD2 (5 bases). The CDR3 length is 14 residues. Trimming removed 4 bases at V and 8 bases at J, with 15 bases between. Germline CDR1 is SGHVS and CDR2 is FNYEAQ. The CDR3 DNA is TGTGCCAGCAGCTCCATAAGACTAAACCATGAGCAGTTCTTC. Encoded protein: CASSSIRLNHEQFF.

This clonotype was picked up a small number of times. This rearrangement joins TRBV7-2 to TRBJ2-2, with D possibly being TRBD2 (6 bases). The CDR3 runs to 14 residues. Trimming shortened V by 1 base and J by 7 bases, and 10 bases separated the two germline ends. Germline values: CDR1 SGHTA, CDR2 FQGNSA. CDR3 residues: CASSLGLGGGELFF. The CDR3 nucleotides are TGTGCCAGCAGCTTAGGACTAGGTGGCGGGGAGCTGTTTTTT.

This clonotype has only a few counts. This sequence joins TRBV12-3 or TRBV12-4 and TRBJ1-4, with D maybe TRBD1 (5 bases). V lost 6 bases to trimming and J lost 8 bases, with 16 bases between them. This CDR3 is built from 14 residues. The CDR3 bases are TGTGCCAGCAGAGACAGACTCGGTGGGGAAAAACTGTTTTTT. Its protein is CASRDRLGGEKLFF.

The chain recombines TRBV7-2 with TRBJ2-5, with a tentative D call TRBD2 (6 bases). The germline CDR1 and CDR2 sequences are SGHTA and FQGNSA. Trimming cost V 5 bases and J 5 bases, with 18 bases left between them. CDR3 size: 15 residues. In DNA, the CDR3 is TGTGCCAGCAGCCCCTACGGGGGTATGGGGGAGACCCAGTACTTC. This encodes CASSPYGGMGETQYF.

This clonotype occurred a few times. This CDR3 reads CASSLEVGFGGYTF. The CDR3 DNA reads as TGCGCCAGCAGCTTGGAAGTAGGGTTTGGTGGCTACACCTTC. This chain joins TRBV5-1 and TRBJ1-2; no clear D gene. Trimming shortened V by 0 bases and J by 7 bases, and 13 bases separated the two germline ends. Germline V gene lookup returns CDR1 SGHRS and CDR2 YFSETQ. This CDR3 is 14 amino acids long.

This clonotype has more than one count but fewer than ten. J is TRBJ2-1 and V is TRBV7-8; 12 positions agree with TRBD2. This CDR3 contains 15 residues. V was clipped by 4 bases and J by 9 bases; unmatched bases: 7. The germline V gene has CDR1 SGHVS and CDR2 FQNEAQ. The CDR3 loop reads CASSSLAGGLGEQFF. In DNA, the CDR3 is TGTGCCAGCAGCTCACTAGCGGGGGGCCTCGGTGAGCAGTTCTTC.

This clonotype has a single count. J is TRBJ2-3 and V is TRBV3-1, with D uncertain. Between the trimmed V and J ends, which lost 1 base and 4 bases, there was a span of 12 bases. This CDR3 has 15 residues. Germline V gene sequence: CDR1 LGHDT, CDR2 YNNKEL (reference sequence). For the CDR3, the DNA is TGTGCCAGCAGCCAAGGTTGGTACTCCGCAGATACGCAGTATTTT. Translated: CASSQGWYSADTQYF.

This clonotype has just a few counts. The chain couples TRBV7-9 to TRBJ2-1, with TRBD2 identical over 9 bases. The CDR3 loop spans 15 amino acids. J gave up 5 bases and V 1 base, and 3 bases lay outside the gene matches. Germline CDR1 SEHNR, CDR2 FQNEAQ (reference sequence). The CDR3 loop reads CASSLEPSGNNEQFF. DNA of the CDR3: TGTGCCAGCAGCTTAGAACCTAGCGGGAACAATGAGCAGTTCTTC.

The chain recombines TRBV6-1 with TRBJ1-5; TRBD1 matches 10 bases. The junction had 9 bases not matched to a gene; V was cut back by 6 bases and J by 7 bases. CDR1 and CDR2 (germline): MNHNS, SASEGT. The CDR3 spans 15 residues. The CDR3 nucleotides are TGTGCCAGCAGCGAGGACAGGGGGTTTTGGCAGCCCCAGCATTTT. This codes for CASSEDRGFWQPQHF.

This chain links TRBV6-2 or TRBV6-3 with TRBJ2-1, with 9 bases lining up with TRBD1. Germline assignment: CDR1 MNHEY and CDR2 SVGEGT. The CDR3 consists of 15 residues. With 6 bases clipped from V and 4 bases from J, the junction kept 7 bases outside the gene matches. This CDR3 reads CASSEAGTGYNEQFF. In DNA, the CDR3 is TGTGCCAGCAGCGAAGCCGGGACAGGGTACAATGAGCAGTTCTTC.

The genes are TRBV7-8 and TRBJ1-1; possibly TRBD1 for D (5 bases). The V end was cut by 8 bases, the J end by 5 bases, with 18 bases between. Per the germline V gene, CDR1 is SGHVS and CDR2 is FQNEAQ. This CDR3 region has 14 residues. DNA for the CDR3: TGTGCCAGCTCAACGGGGGTCGGTCAAACTGAAGCTTTCTTT. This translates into CASSTGVGQTEAFF.

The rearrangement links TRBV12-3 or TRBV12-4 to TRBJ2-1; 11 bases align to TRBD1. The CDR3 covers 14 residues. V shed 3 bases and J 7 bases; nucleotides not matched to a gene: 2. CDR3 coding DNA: TGTGCCAGCAGTTTCGGGGACAGGGGGAATGAGCAGTTCTTC. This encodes CASSFGDRGNEQFF.

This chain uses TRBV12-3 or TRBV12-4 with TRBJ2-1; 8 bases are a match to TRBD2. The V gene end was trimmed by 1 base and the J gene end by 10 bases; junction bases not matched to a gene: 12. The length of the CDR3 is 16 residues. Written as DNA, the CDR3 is TGTGCCAGCAGTTTAGGTGGGGGACTAGGGAGTATCGAGCAGTTCTTC. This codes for CASSLGGGLGSIEQFF.

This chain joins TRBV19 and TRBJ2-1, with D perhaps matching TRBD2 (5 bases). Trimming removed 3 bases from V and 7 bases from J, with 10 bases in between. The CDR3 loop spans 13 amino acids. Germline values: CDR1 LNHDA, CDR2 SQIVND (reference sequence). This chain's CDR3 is CASSMLATNEQFF. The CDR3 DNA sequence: TGTGCCAGTAGTATGCTAGCTACGAATGAGCAGTTCTTC.

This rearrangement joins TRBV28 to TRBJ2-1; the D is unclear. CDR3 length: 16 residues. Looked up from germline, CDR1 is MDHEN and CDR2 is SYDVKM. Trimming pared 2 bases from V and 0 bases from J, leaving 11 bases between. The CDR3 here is CASSLGPRTSYNEQFF. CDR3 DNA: TGTGCCAGCAGTTTAGGCCCCCGGACCTCCTACAATGAGCAGTTCTTC.

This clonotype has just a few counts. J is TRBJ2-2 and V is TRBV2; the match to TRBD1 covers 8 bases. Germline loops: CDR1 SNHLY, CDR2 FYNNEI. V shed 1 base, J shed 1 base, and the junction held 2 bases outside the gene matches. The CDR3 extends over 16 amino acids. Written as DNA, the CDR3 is TGTGCCAGCAGTGAAGGGACAGGGTTGAACACCGGGGAGCTGTTTTTT. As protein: CASSEGTGLNTGELFF.

This chain's CDR3 is CASSSTGVNEQFF. The CDR3 DNA is TGTGCCAGCAGTTCTACAGGGGTCAATGAGCAGTTCTTC. The gene calls are TRBV28 and TRBJ2-1; 7 bases line up with TRBD1. CDR1 is MDHEN, CDR2 SYDVKM, per germline. This CDR3 has 13 residues. J gave up 6 bases and V 4 bases, and 3 bases lay outside the gene matches.

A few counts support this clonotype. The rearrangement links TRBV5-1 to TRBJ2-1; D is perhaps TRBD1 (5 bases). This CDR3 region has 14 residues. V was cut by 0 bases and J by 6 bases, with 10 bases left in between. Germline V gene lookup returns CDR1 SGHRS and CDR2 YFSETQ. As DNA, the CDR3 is TGCGCCAGCAGCTTGGGGACACCCACCAATGAGCAGTTCTTC. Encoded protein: CASSLGTPTNEQFF.

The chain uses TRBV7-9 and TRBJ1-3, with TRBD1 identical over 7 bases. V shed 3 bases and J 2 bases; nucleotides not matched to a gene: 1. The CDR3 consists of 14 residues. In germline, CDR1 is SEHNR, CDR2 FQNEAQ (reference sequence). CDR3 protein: CASSFGQAGNTIYF. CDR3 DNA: TGTGCCAGCAGCTTCGGACAGGCTGGAAACACCATATATTTT.

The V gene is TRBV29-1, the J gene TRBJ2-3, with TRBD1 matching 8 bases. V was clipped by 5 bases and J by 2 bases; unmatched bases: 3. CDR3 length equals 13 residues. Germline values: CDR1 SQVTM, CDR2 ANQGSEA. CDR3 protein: CSVWGQDTDTQYF. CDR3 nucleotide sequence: TGCAGCGTTTGGGGACAGGACACAGATACGCAGTATTTT.

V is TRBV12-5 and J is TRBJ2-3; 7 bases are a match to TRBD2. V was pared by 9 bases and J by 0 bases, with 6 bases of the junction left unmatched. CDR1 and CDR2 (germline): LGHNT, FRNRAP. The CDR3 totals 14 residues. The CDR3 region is CASAGTTSTDTQYF. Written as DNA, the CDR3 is TGTGCTAGCGCGGGGACTACTAGCACAGATACGCAGTATTTT.